This TCR beta chain was captured in a study of blood T cell repertoires in COVID-19. Study at large: Some COVID-19 samples were acute and others convalescent; all came from the United States, Italy and Spain. From T cells, B-cell-depleted T cells, or PBMCs came the material, which was cDNA or gDNA.

Looked up from germline, CDR1 is SQVTM and CDR2 is ANQGSEA. This CDR3 comprises 15 residues. Trimming stripped 3 bases from V and 6 bases from J, with 20 bases between. TCRdb keeps only in-frame clones here, not all; method: immunoSEQ multiplex PCR. Seen here are approximately 130,000 clones, about 86% observed once, and the top ten hold roughly 2.2%. This clone was detected a few times. This chain connects TRBV29-1 to TRBJ1-2, with D tentatively TRBD1 (6 bases). The sequenced material came from peripheral blood. This clonotype was obtained from a woman between 45 and 65 years old with acute or convalescent COVID-19. In DNA form, the CDR3 reads TGCAGCGTTGAGATTTTGAGGGGGTTTAGGCATGGCTACACCTTC. This sequence encodes CSVEILRGFRHGYTF.